This T cell receptor (beta chain) was documented in a study of glioma-infiltrating T cells after dendritic cell vaccination. The CDR3 is made up of 14 amino acids. The V end lost 3 bases, the J end lost 0 bases, and 6 bases lay between the germline ends. The V gene's germline CDR1 is SNHLY and CDR2 FYNNEI. This table comes from immunoSEQ multiplex PCR, and its TCRdb copy is limited to in-frame clones, with some not included. The sample includes about 82,000 clones, around 83% of them seen just once. The time point was: after dendritic cell vaccination, including at tumor progression/relapse. This clone occurred once.

The sample was blood, taken after dendritic cell vaccination. The sequence was collected from a human donor with glioblastoma. This chain joins TRBV2 and TRBJ1-5; D is uncertain. CDR3: CASSESNSNQPQHF. CDR3 bases: TGTGCCAGCAGTGAGAGTAATAGCAATCAGCCCCAGCATTTT.